These 6 T cell receptor beta chains share one sample of origin, sequenced in a study of cytomegalovirus exposure and HLA in healthy donors. Primers included in the PCR were 60 Vbeta and 13 Jbeta primers. Repertoires were generated with immunoSEQ multiplex PCR, while TCRdb's copy carries only in-frame clones and drops some. Among approximately 150,000 clones listed, roughly 79% were seen once. The sequenced sample was PBMCs. The receptors stem from a man younger than 40 in good health and CMV-seronegative.

This chain links TRBV19 with TRBJ2-5; TRBD1 matches 7 bases. V gave up 3 bases and J gave up 5 bases; unmatched junction bases: 9. CDR3 size: 15 residues. Germline loops: CDR1 LNHDA, CDR2 SQIVND (reference sequence). The DNA of the CDR3 is TGTGCCAGTAGTATGGGGACAGCCGGTCGGGAGACCCAGTACTTC. Its translation: CASSMGTAGRETQYF.

The V call is TRBV18, the J call TRBJ1-1; the match to TRBD1 covers 12 bases. The CDR3 has 16 amino acids. V trimming: 2 bases; J trimming: 4 bases; junction bases outside the gene matches: 5. Germline values: CDR1 KGHSH, CDR2 LQKENI. The CDR3 nucleotides are TGTGCCAGCTCACCATTGGGACAGGGGGCAAGCACTGAAGCTTTCTTT. Encoded protein: CASSPLGQGASTEAFF.

This chain links TRBV30 with TRBJ1-6, with 9 bases that match TRBD1. The CDR3 has 12 residues. The J segment lost 10 bases and the V segment lost 8 bases, leaving 6 bases of the junction unmatched. Germline values: CDR1 GTSNPN, CDR2 SVGIG (reference sequence). The CDR3: CAEDRGGSPLHF. The CDR3 region has the DNA TGTGCCGAGGACAGGGGTGGATCACCCCTCCACTTT. The whole variable domain, remainder taken from reference TRBV30 and TRBJ1-6, is SQTIHQWPATLVQPVGSPLSLECTVEGTSNPNLYWYRQAAGRGLQLLFYSVGIGQISSEVPQNLSASRPQDRQFILSSKKLLLSDSGFYLCAEDRGGSPLHFGNGTRLTVT.

The chain joins TRBV27 to TRBJ2-7; TRBD1 agrees at 7 bases. Trimming cost V 5 bases and J 0 bases; bases outside gene matches: 7. The length of the CDR3 is 15 residues. Germline V gene sequence: CDR1 MNHEY, CDR2 SMNVEV (reference sequence). The CDR3 DNA reads TGTGCCAGCAGTCAGAGGGCAGGGGGCTCCTACGAGCAGTACTTC. Its translation is CASSQRAGGSYEQYF.

The sample holds a few counts of this clone. The rearrangement joins TRBV6-5 to TRBJ2-5; D gene uncertain. With the DNA end fitting TRBJ2-7 better, the J assignment may be wrong. CDR1 is MNHEY and CDR2 is SVGAGI in the germline V gene. The CDR3 consists of 14 residues. The CDR3 protein is CASSSSGPTYEQYF. DNA for the CDR3: TGTGCCAGCAGCTCCTCTGGTCCTACCTACGAGCAGTACTTC.

On this clone itself: A read error may produce the germline difference seen at one junction end. The V and J genes are TRBV2 and TRBJ1-1; D possibly corresponds to TRBD1 (6 bases). This CDR3 contains 10 residues. Germline V gives CDR1 SNHLY, CDR2 FYNNEI. The CDR3 is CASSASRQVF. Here the CDR3 DNA reads TGTGCCAGCAGTGCAAGCCGACAGGTATTT.